Listed below are T cell receptor beta chains from one sample, sequenced in a study of CD8 T cells in ankylosing spondylitis. TCRdb re-called the 5' RACE reads with MiXCR, one entry per CDR3 protein. In the table there are roughly 130,000 distinct CDR3 sequences, roughly 15% of which are singletons. The sequencing sample was made of blood, either unsorted or a sorted T cell fraction (not recorded which). These receptors were taken from a female donor with ankylosing spondylitis or in good health (not recorded which). Both conserved end residues are part of each CDR3. The order of the fields is D gene, J gene, clone size, V gene, CDR3 protein, CDR3 DNA. D genes are given only for firm matches. Size tells how often a clone was seen (once, few, many) or the class of an expanded clone, and some rows leave it out.

. TRBJ1-4 many TRBV10-3 CATKDRTNEKLFF TGTGCCACCAAGGATAGAACTAATGAAAAACTGTTTTTT
TRBD1 TRBJ2-1 . TRBV20-1 CSARDGTANEQFF TGCAGTGCTAGAGACGGGACAGCGAATGAGCAGTTCTTC
. TRBJ2-4 many TRBV2 CASSGDTPGQYF TGTGCCAGCAGTGGGGACACCCCGGGACAGTACTTC
TRBD1 TRBJ1-5 . TRBV5-1 CASSQGGGPNSNQPQHF TGCGCCAGCAGCCAGGGGGGGGGGCCAAATAGCAATCAGCCCCAGCATTTT
. TRBJ1-6 few TRBV7-9 CASSLDRVLNSPLHF TGTGCCAGCAGCTTAGACAGGGTATTAAATTCACCCCTCCACTTT
TRBD1 TRBJ1-4 few TRBV5-1 CASSSTGGDEKLFF TGCGCCAGCAGCTCGACAGGGGGCGACGAAAAACTGTTTTTT
. TRBJ2-2 many TRBV12-3/TRBV12-4 CASSLGGVNTGELFF TGTGCCAGCAGTTTGGGTGGGGTGAACACCGGGGAGCTGTTTTTT
TRBD1 TRBJ2-7 many TRBV29-1 CSVEGSGGEQYF TGCAGCGTTGAAGGGTCAGGGGGAGAGCAGTACTTC
TRBD2 TRBJ2-2 few TRBV29-1 CSVAQGLPLVGELFF TGCAGCGTTGCCCAGGGACTACCCCTTGTCGGGGAGCTGTTTTTT
TRBD1 TRBJ2-2 . TRBV30 CAWSGQGAGELFF TGTGCCTGGAGTGGGCAGGGGGCCGGGGAGCTGTTTTTT